This record concerns one T cell receptor (beta chain) sequence. The method was immunoSEQ multiplex PCR; TCRdb's version includes in-frame clones alone and lacks a portion of them. Of roughly 140,000 clones listed, approximately 88% are singletons. The sample originates from a study of cytomegalovirus exposure and HLA in healthy donors. This CDR3 contains 15 residues. Germline values: CDR1 SGHRS, CDR2 YFSETQ. The J segment lost 8 bases and the V segment lost 3 bases, leaving 9 bases of the junction unmatched. The rearrangement uses TRBV5-1 and TRBJ2-1; TRBD2 matches 9 bases. Input material: PBMCs. The receptor was derived from a woman under 30 in good health and CMV-seropositive. The CDR3 spells CASSYSSGTSHEQFF. CDR3 DNA sequence: TGCGCCAGCAGCTACAGCTCGGGGACTAGCCATGAGCAGTTCTTC.